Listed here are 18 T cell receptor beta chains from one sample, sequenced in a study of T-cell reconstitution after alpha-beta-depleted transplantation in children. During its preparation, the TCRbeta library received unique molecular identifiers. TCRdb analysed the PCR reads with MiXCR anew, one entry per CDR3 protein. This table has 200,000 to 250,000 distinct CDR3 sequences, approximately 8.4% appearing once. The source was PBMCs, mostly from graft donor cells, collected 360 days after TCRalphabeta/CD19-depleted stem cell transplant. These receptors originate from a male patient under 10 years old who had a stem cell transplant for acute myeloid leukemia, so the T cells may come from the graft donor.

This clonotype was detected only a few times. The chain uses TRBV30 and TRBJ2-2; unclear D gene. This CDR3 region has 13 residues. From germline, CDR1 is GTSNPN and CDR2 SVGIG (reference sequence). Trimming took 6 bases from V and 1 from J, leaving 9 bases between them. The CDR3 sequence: CACKAGNTGELFF. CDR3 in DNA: TGTGCCTGCAAGGCAGGGAACACCGGGGAGCTGTTTTTT.

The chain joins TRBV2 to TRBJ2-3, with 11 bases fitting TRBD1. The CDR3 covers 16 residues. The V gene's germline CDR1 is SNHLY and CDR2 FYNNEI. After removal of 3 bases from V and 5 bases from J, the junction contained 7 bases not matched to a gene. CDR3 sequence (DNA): TGTGCCAGCAGTGACGGACAGGGGGCTGGTGGAGATACGCAGTATTTT. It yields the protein CASSDGQGAGGDTQYF. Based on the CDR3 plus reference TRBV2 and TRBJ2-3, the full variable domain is EPEVTQTPSHQVTQMGQEVILRCVPISNHLYFYWYRQILGQKVEFLVSFYNNEISEKSEIFDDQFSVERPDGSNFTLKIRSTKLEDSAMYFCASSDGQGAGGDTQYFGPGTRLTVL.

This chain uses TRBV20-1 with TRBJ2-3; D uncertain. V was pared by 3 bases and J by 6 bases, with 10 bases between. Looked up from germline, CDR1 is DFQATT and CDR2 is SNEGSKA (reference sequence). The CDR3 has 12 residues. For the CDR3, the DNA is TGCAGTGCTAGCGAGGTCGGGGATACGCAGTATTTT. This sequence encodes CSASEVGDTQYF.

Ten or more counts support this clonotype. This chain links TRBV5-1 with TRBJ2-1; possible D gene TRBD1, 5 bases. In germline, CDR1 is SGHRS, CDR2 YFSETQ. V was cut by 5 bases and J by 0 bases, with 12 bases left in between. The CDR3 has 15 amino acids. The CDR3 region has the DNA TGCGCCAGCAGTAGAGGACAAAGCTCCTACAATGAGCAGTTCTTC. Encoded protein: CASSRGQSSYNEQFF.

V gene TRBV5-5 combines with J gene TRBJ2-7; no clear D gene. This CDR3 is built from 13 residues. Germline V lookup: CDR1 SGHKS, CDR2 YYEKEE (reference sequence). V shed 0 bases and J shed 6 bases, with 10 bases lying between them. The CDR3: CASSLVSRAEQYV. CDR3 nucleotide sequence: TGTGCCAGCAGCTTGGTGAGTCGGGCCGAGCAGTACGTC.

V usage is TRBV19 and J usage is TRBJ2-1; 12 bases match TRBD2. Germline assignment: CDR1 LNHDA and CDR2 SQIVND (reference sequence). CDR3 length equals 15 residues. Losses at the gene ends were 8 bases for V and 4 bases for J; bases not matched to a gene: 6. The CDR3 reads CASCPGTSGYNEQFF. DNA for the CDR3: TGTGCCAGTTGCCCTGGGACTAGCGGGTACAATGAGCAGTTCTTC.

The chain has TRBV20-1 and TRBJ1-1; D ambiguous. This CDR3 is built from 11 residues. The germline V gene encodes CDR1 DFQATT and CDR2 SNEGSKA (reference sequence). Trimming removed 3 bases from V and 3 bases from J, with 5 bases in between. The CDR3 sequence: CSASSYTEAFF. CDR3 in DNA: TGCAGTGCTAGCAGTTACACTGAAGCTTTCTTT.

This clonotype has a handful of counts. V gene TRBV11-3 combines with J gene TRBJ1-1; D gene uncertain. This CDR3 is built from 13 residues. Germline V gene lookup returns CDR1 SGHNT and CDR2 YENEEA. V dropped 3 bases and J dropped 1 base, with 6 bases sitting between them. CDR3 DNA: TGTGCCAGCAGCTTTACAGAGAACACTGAAGCTTTCTTT. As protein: CASSFTENTEAFF.

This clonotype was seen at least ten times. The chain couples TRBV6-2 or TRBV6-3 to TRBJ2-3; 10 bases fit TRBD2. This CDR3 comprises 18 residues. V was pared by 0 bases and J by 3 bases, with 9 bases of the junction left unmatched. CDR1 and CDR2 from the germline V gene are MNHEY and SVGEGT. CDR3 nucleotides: TGTGCCAGCAGTTACTCCCACATAGCGGGAGGATTTACAGATACGCAGTATTTT. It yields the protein CASSYSHIAGGFTDTQYF.

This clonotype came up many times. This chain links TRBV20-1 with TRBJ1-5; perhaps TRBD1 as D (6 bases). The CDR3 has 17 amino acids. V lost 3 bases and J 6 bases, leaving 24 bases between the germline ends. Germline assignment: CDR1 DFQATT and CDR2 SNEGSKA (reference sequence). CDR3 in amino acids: CSASGGQLSGLLQPQHF. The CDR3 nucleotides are TGCAGTGCTAGTGGGGGCCAATTATCAGGGTTACTTCAGCCCCAGCATTTT.

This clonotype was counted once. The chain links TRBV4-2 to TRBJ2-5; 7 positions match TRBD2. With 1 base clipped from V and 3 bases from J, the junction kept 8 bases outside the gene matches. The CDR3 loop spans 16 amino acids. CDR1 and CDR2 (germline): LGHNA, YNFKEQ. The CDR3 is CASSQGEPAGEETQYF. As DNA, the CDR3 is TGTGCCAGCAGCCAAGGAGAACCGGCGGGAGAAGAGACCCAGTACTTC.

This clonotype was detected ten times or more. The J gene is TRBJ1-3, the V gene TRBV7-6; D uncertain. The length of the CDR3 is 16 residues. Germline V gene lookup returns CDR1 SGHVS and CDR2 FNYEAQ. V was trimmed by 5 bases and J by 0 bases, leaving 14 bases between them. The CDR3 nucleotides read TGTGCCAGCAGCACCCAGTCTTCCACCTCTGGAAACACCATATATTTT. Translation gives CASSTQSSTSGNTIYF.

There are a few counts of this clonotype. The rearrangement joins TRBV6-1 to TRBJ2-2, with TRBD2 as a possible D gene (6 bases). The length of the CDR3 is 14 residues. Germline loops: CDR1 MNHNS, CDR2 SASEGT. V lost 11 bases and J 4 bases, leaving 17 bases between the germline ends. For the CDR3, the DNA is TGTGCCTCTGCGTTGGCGGGACTCACCGGGGAGCTGTTTTTT. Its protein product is CASALAGLTGELFF.

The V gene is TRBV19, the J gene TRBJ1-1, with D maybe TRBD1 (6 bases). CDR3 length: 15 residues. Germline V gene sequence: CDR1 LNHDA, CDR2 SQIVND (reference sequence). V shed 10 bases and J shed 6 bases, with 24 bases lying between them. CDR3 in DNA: TGTGCCACCCATTCCTCTCCGGGGGCGCGCGCTGAAGCTTTCTTT. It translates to CATHSSPGARAEAFF.

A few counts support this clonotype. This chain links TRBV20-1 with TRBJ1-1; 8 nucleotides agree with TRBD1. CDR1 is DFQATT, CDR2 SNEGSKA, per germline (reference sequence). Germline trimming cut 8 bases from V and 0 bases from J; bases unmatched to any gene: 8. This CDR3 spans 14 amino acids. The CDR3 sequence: CSTGTGRLNTEAFF. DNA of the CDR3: TGCAGTACCGGGACAGGTCGGTTGAACACTGAAGCTTTCTTT.

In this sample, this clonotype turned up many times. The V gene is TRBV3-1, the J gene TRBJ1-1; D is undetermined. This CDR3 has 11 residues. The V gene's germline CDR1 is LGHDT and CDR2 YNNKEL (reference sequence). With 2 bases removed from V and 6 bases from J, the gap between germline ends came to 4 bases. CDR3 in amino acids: CASSQLAEAFF. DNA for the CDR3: TGTGCCAGCAGCCAATTGGCTGAAGCTTTCTTT.

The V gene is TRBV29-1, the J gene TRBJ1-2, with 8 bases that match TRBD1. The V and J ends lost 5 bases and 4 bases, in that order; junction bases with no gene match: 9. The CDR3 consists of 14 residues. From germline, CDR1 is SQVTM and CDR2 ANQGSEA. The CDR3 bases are TGCAGCGTTTCGGACAGGGCTTGGGGCTATGGCTACACCTTC. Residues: CSVSDRAWGYGYTF. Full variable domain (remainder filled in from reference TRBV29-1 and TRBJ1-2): SAVISQKPSRDICQRGTSLTIQCQVDSQVTMMFWYRQQPGQSLTLIATANQGSEATYESGFVIDKFPISRPNLTFSTLTVSNMSPEDSSIYLCSVSDRAWGYGYTFGSGTRLTVV.

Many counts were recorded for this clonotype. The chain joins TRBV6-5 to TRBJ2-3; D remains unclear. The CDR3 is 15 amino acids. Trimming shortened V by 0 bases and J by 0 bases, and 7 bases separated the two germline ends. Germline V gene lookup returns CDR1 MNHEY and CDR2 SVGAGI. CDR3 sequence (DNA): TGTGCCAGCAGTTACTCCTACGACAGCACAGATACGCAGTATTTT. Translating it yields CASSYSYDSTDTQYF.